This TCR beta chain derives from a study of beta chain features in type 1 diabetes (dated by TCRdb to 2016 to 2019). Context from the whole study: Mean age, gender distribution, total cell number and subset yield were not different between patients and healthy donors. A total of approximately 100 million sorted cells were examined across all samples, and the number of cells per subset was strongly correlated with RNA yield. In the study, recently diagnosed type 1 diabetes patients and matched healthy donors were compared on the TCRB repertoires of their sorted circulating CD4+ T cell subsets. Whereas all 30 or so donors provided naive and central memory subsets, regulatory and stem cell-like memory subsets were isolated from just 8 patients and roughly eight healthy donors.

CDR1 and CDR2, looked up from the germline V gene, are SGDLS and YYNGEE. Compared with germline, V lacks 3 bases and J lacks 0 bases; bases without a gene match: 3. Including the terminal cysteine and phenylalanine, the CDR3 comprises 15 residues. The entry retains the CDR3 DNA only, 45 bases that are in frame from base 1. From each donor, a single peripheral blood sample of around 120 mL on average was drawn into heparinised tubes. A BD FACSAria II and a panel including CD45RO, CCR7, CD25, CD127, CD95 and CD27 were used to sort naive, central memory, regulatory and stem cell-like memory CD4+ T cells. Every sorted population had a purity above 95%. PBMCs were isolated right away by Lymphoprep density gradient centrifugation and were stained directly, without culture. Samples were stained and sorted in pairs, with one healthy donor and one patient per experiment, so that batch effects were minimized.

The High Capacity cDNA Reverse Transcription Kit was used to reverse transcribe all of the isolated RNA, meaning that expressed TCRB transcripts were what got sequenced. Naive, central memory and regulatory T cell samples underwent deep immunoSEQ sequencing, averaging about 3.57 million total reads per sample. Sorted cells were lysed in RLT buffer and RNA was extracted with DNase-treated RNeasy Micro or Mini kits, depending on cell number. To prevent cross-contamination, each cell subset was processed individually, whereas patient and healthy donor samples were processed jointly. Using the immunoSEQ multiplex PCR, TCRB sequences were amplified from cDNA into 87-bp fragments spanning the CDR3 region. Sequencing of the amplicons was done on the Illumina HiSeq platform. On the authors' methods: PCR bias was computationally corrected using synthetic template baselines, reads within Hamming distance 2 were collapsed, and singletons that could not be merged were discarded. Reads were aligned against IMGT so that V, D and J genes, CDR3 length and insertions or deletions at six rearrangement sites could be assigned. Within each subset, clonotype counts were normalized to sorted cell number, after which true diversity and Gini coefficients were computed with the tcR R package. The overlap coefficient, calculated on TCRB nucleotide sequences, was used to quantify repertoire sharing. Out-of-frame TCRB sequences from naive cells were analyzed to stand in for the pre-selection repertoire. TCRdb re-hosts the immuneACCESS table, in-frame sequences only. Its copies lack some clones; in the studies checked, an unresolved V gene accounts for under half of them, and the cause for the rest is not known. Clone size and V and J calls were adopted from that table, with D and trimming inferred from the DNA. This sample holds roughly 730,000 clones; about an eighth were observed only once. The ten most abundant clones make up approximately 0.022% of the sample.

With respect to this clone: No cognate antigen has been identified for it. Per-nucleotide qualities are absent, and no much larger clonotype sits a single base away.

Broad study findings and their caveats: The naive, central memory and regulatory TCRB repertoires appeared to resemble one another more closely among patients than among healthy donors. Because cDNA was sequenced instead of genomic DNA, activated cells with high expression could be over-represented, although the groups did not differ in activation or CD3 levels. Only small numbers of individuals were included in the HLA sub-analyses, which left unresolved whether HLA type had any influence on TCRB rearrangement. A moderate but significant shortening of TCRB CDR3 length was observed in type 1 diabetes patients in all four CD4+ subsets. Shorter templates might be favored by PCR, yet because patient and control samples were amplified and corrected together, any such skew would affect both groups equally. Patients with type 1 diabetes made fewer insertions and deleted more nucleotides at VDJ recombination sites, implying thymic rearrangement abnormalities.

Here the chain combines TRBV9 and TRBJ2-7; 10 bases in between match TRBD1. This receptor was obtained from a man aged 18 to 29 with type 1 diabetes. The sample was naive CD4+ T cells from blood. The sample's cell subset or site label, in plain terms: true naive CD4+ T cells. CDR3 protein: CASSAGTGVSYEQYF. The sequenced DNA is TGTGCCAGCAGCGCCGGGACAGGGGTCTCCTACGAGCAGTACTTC.